The 27 T cell receptor beta chains below come from one sample, sequenced in a study of T cells after yellow fever vaccination. MiXCR was run by TCRdb on the 5' RACE reads, yielding one entry per CDR3 protein. The data hold some 340,000 distinct CDR3 sequences, with 4.1% observed a single time. The sequencing here drew on PBMCs, taken 5 days after the yellow fever booster vaccination. The receptors shown here come from a man between 18 and 29 years old who received the YFV17D yellow fever vaccine.

CDR3 amino acids: CASSWVRSGELFF. The CDR3 DNA sequence: TGTGCCAGCAGCTGGGTGCGGAGCGGGGAGCTGTTTTTT. The chain uses TRBV7-2 and TRBJ2-2, with D unresolved. The CDR3 contains 13 residues. Germline-derived CDR1 and CDR2 are SGHTA and FQGNSA. V was clipped by 4 bases and J by 7 bases, with 10 bases between them. Variable domain in full (rest from reference TRBV7-2 and TRBJ2-2): GAGVSQSPSNKVTEKGKDVELRCDPISGHTALYWYRQSLGQGLEFLIYFQGNSAPDKSGLPSDRFSAERTGGSVSTLTIQRTQQEDSAVYLCASSWVRSGELFFGEGSRLTVL.

Written as DNA, the CDR3 is TGTGCCAGCAGCTCGCACAGGGGACGTAACTCTGGGGCCAACGTCCTGACTTTC. Its translation is CASSSHRGRNSGANVLTF. The rearrangement joins TRBV21-1 to TRBJ2-6; TRBD1 is taken as the D call from the table, unchecked against the DNA. TRBV21-1 is recorded as a pseudogene. This CDR3 is built from 18 residues.

V gene TRBV20-1 combines with J gene TRBJ2-7, with D possibly matching TRBD1 (5 bases). Germline assignment: CDR1 DFQATT and CDR2 SNEGSKA (reference sequence). The CDR3 sequence is 15 residues long. Trimming stripped 0 bases from V and 2 bases from J, with 14 bases between. The CDR3 loop reads CSARDSVRATYEQYF. CDR3 coding DNA: TGCAGTGCTAGAGATAGTGTCAGGGCAACCTACGAGCAGTACTTC.

This clonotype was found many times. The chain uses TRBV10-3 and TRBJ1-5; no reliable D call. Germline V CDR1 and CDR2: ENHRY, SYGVKD. The CDR3 is 14 amino acids. The V and J ends lost 10 bases and 5 bases respectively, with 18 bases between them. CDR3 sequence (DNA): TGTGCCACCGGAGTCGTCAGTCCGTATCAGCCCCAGCATTTT. Translated, it gives CATGVVSPYQPQHF.

There are a few counts of this clonotype. The V gene is TRBV29-1, the J gene TRBJ2-2; TRBD2 might be the D (7 bases). Trimming took 6 bases from V and 4 from J, leaving 18 bases between them. The CDR3 has 15 residues. CDR1 and CDR2 from the germline V gene are SQVTM and ANQGSEA. CDR3 region: CSVEGGNFPTGELFF. CDR3 DNA sequence: TGCAGCGTGGAGGGGGGGAACTTCCCCACCGGGGAGCTGTTTTTT.

The chain joins TRBV10-1 to TRBJ1-2; no reliable D call. Trimming cost V 0 bases and J 4 bases, with 18 bases left between them. This CDR3 contains 17 residues. From germline, CDR1 is WNHNN and CDR2 SYGVQD (reference sequence). The CDR3 nucleotides are TGCGCCAGCAGTGAGTCGATCGGGCCGCTCTCCCCCTATGGCTACACCTTC. As protein: CASSESIGPLSPYGYTF.

This clonotype was counted between two and nine times. The chain carries TRBV7-9 and TRBJ1-2; 7 nucleotides line up with TRBD1. The junction had 8 bases not matched to a gene; V was cut back by 5 bases and J by 2 bases. The CDR3 loop spans 15 amino acids. Germline CDR1 and CDR2: SEHNR and FQNEAQ (reference sequence). The CDR3 loop reads CASSIWTGGNYGYTF. The CDR3 nucleotides are TGTGCCAGCAGCATATGGACAGGAGGCAACTATGGCTACACCTTC.

This clonotype was seen a handful of times. This chain uses TRBV25-1 with TRBJ1-4; 9 nucleotides match TRBD1. Germline V gene lookup returns CDR1 MGHDK and CDR2 SYGVNS. The V gene end was trimmed by 5 bases and the J gene end by 7 bases; junction bases not matched to a gene: 11. The CDR3 is 16 amino acids. Here the CDR3 DNA reads TGTGCCAGCAGTCACACACAGGGGGCTAGCCGTGAAAAACTGTTTTTT. It translates to CASSHTQGASREKLFF. Using reference TRBV25-1 and TRBJ1-4 for the parts outside the CDR3, the full variable domain is EADIYQTPRYLVIGTGKKITLECSQTMGHDKMYWYQQDPGMELHLIHYSYGVNSTEKGDLSSESTVSRIRTEHFPLTLESARPSHTSQYLCASSHTQGASREKLFFGSGTQLSVL.

The chain employs TRBV28 and TRBJ1-2; D is unresolved. V was trimmed by 3 bases and J by 5 bases, leaving 10 bases between them. Germline V gene lookup returns CDR1 MDHEN and CDR2 SYDVKM. The CDR3 spans 13 residues. The CDR3 spells CASSLYLGYGYTF. Here the CDR3 DNA reads TGTGCCAGCAGTTTGTACCTAGGGTATGGCTACACCTTC.

This chain links TRBV19 with TRBJ1-1; no definite D call. The V gene lost 1 base and the J gene lost 8 bases, with 8 bases spanning the gap. The CDR3 contains 12 residues. Germline V gives CDR1 LNHDA, CDR2 SQIVND (reference sequence). The CDR3 nucleotides are TGTGCCAGTAGTATAGTTCCCTCGGAAGCTTTCTTT. It codes for CASSIVPSEAFF.

This clonotype was seen a few times. The genes are TRBV12-3 or TRBV12-4 and TRBJ1-1; a possible D gene is TRBD1 (5 bases). This CDR3 comprises 14 residues. V was trimmed by 6 bases and J by 1 base, leaving 12 bases between them. DNA of the CDR3: TGTGCCAGCAGCTTCGTGGGGACGAACACTGAAGCTTTCTTT. Translation gives CASSFVGTNTEAFF.

This clonotype was seen a few times. The rearrangement links TRBV7-9 to TRBJ1-6; D is undetermined. CDR3 length: 13 amino acids. Germline V gene lookup returns CDR1 SEHNR and CDR2 FQNEAQ (reference sequence). Deletions cut 4 bases from V and 11 bases from J, with 12 bases between. CDR3 DNA sequence: TGTGCCAGCAGCTCAACGACTTATCCACCCCTCCACTTT. Its protein product is CASSSTTYPPLHF. The variable domain in full, completed from reference TRBV7-9 and TRBJ1-6, reads DTGVSQNPRHKITKRGQNVTFRCDPISEHNRLYWYRQTLGQGPEFLTYFQNEAQLEKSRLLSDRFSAERPKGSFSTLEIQRTEQGDSAMYLCASSSTTYPPLHFGNGTRLTVT.

This clonotype came up a few times. V is TRBV12-3 or TRBV12-4 and J is TRBJ2-1; no clear D gene. Trimming stripped 5 bases from V and 7 bases from J, with 12 bases between. CDR3 length: 13 residues. CDR3: CASSPNIENEQFF. DNA for the CDR3: TGTGCCAGCAGTCCCAATATAGAGAATGAGCAGTTCTTC.

The rearrangement joins TRBV6-2 or TRBV6-3 to TRBJ2-2; D not certain. This CDR3 is 14 amino acids long. Per the germline V gene, CDR1 is MNHEY and CDR2 is SVGEGT. Trimming removed 2 bases from V and 3 bases from J, with 7 bases in between. CDR3 loop: CASSYPTYTGELFF. DNA of the CDR3: TGTGCCAGCAGTTACCCCACTTACACCGGGGAGCTGTTTTTT.

The V and J genes are TRBV5-1 and TRBJ1-1, with 10 bases aligning to TRBD1. Germline V gene sequence: CDR1 SGHRS, CDR2 YFSETQ. The CDR3 has 17 amino acids. V dropped 1 base and J dropped 1; count of bases not matched to a gene: 7. The CDR3 sequence is CASSLKGQGIKNTEAFF. The CDR3 coding sequence is TGCGCCAGCAGCTTGAAGGGACAGGGGATAAAGAACACTGAAGCTTTCTTT.

The chain is built from TRBV20-1 and TRBJ1-4; D gene ambiguous. This CDR3 comprises 13 residues. CDR1 DFQATT and CDR2 SNEGSKA come from the germline V gene (reference sequence). V shed 2 bases and J shed 8 bases, with 12 bases lying between them. The CDR3 loop is CSARPQEREKLFF. The CDR3 DNA reads as TGCAGTGCTAGACCGCAGGAGCGAGAAAAACTGTTTTTT.

V is TRBV20-1 and J is TRBJ2-3; weak D call: TRBD2 (5 bases). With 3 bases removed from V and 2 bases from J, the gap between germline ends came to 12 bases. Germline V gives CDR1 DFQATT, CDR2 SNEGSKA (reference sequence). The CDR3 is made up of 14 amino acids. The CDR3 DNA reads as TGCAGTGCTAGCGGAGCGGCCTACACAGATACGCAGTATTTT. Translated, it gives CSASGAAYTDTQYF.

This clonotype turned up a few times. The chain joins TRBV29-1 to TRBJ2-7; D might be TRBD1 or TRBD2, each matching 5 bases. The germline gives CDR1 SQVTM, CDR2 ANQGSEA. Trimming took off 7 bases at V and 7 bases at J, with 14 bases between the two ends. The CDR3 is 11 residues long. CDR3 in amino acids: CSADGTGEQYF. The CDR3, as DNA: TGCAGCGCTGACGGGACGGGGGAGCAGTACTTC.

The chain is built from TRBV4-3 and TRBJ1-6; perhaps TRBD1 as D (5 bases). V was clipped by 4 bases and J by 13 bases, with 20 bases between them. This CDR3 has 15 amino acids. The germline CDR1 and CDR2 sequences are LGHNA and YSLEER. The DNA of the CDR3 is TGCGCCAGCAGCCCAGGGACCGGGGCCAGTTCTCCCCTCCACTTT. It yields the protein CASSPGTGASSPLHF.

This clonotype was seen a few times. J is TRBJ2-5 and V is TRBV7-2; 9 bases agree with TRBD2. The CDR3 covers 16 residues. The V gene end was trimmed by 4 bases and the J gene end by 0 bases; junction bases not matched to a gene: 6. Germline CDR1 SGHTA, CDR2 FQGNSA. Here the CDR3 DNA reads TGTGCCAGCAGCTCTCAGCGGGGGGCGTACCAAGAGACCCAGTACTTC. As protein: CASSSQRGAYQETQYF.

This clonotype was picked up a small number of times. The chain carries TRBV4-3 and TRBJ1-5; D not resolved. Trimming left V 0 bases short and J 2 bases short, with 8 bases between. CDR1 LGHNA and CDR2 YSLEER come from the germline V gene. The CDR3 consists of 15 residues. The DNA for the CDR3 is TGCGCCAGCAGCCAAGAATGGGGTGGCAATCAGCCCCAGCATTTT. Protein: CASSQEWGGNQPQHF.

This clonotype was recorded a few times. This rearrangement joins TRBV25-1 to TRBJ2-3; 7 bases match TRBD2. The J segment lost 5 bases and the V segment lost 6 bases, leaving 5 bases of the junction unmatched. The CDR3 extends over 13 amino acids. Looked up from germline, CDR1 is MGHDK and CDR2 is SYGVNS. For the CDR3, the DNA is TGTGCCAGCAGGGGGGAGGGAGTAGATACGCAGTATTTT. The encoded protein is CASRGEGVDTQYF.

The chain is built from TRBV20-1 and TRBJ1-6, with D perhaps TRBD1 (5 bases). Trimming shortened V by 3 bases and J by 3 bases, and 15 bases separated the two germline ends. Germline CDR1 and CDR2: DFQATT and SNEGSKA (reference sequence). This CDR3 is 16 amino acids long. The CDR3 is CSASLRGTVYNSPLHF. Here the CDR3 DNA reads TGCAGTGCTAGTCTTAGGGGTACGGTCTATAATTCACCCCTCCACTTT.

This clonotype has only a few counts. V and J are TRBV2 and TRBJ2-5; TRBD1 agrees at 10 bases. The CDR3 is made up of 13 amino acids. V shed 7 bases and J 7 bases; nucleotides not matched to a gene: 6. Germline assignment: CDR1 SNHLY and CDR2 FYNNEI. In nucleotides, the CDR3 is TGTGCCAGCACAGTGGACAGGGGGGCGACCCAGTACTTC. This translates into CASTVDRGATQYF.

This chain connects TRBV29-1 to TRBJ1-1; unclear D gene. The length of the CDR3 is 13 residues. V lost 5 bases to trimming and J lost 0 bases, with 10 bases between them. Germline CDR1 SQVTM, CDR2 ANQGSEA. In nucleotides, the CDR3 is TGCAGCGTTCAAGGACGACTGAACACTGAAGCTTTCTTT. Its translation is CSVQGRLNTEAFF.

Only a few counts were recorded for this clonotype. The chain combines TRBV11-2 with TRBJ2-1; TRBD1 matches 9 bases. Germline V CDR1 and CDR2: SGHAT, FQNNGV. Trimming took 3 bases from V and 7 from J; bases not matched to a gene: 10. The CDR3 has 16 residues. This CDR3 is CASSLVIGTGWNEQFF. CDR3 nucleotide sequence: TGTGCCAGCAGCTTGGTAATCGGGACAGGGTGGAATGAGCAGTTCTTC.

The CDR3 loop reads CASSFGGATEQYF. The DNA of the CDR3 is TGTGCCAGCAGCTTCGGGGGGGCAACAGAGCAGTACTTC. The chain employs TRBV7-6 and TRBJ2-7; 8 nucleotides match TRBD2. Losses at the gene ends were 3 bases for V and 7 bases for J; bases not matched to a gene: 5. Germline V gene data show CDR1 as SGHVS and CDR2 as FNYEAQ. This CDR3 is 13 amino acids long.